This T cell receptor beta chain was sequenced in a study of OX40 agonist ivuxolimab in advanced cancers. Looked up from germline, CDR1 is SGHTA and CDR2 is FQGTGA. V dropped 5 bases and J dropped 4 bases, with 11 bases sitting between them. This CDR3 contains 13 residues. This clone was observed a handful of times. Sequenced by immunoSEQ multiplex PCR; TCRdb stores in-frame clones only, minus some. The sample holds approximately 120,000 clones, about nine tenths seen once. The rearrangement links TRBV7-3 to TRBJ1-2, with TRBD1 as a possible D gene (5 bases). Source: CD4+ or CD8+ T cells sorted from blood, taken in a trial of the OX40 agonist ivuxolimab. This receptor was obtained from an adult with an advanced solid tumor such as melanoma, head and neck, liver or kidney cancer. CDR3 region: CASSEGEAYGYTF. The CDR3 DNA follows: TGTGCCAGCAGCGAAGGGGAAGCCTATGGCTACACCTTC.